This T cell receptor beta chain emerged from a study of T cell repertoires in urothelial bladder cancer (dated 2019 in TCRdb). The study in broad terms: Of the roughly 12 resected lesions, three were clinical stage cT0, three were cTa, three were cT1, and three were cT2 or greater. The study compared clonality of the TCR repertoire in bladder tumors against clonality in benign bladder inflammation. Eleven to twelve patients with bladder lesions undergoing transurethral resection were identified prospectively. About 11 resected bladder lesions, consisting of urothelial carcinoma (UC+) and benign (UC-) specimens, were examined.

Points the paper makes about the study in general: Carcinoma specimens had a median tumor infiltrating lymphocyte percentage of 1.5% to 2.5%, while benign specimens had a median of approximately 12%. In carcinoma specimens a single T-cell clone made up as much as 17% of infiltrating lymphocytes, compared with roughly 2% in benign specimens. Fewer T cells were found in urothelial carcinoma specimens than in benign specimens, with medians of about 5,800 and 28,000, respectively.

The TCR beta chain CDR3 region was sequenced with the immunoSEQ assay. The authors' analysis ran thus. For every specimen, the T-cell fraction, clonal dominance and maximum TCR clone frequency were calculated. Drawn from immuneACCESS, this table holds only the in-frame rearrangements with V and J called that TCRdb kept. Clones are partly lost; checked studies trace under half to an unresolved V gene and leave the rest unexplained. The DNA was the basis for D and trimming; V, J and clone size are from that table. This sample lists under 13,000 clones; 68% were detected once. Roughly 6.4% of the sample rests with the top ten. The CDR3 runs 15 residues from the cysteine to the phenylalanine. CDR3 DNA only is kept here, 45 bases in frame from base 1. V is clipped by 6 bases and J by 3 bases, and the sequence between their germline boundaries is 18 bases long. The germline V gene specifies SGHAT as CDR1 and FQNNGV as CDR2.

Specimens classed as benign (UC-) were resected bladder lesions that contained no urothelial carcinoma. Specimens of bladder lesions were obtained during transurethral resection and kept at -80C. DNA was isolated from the bladder specimens obtained at transurethral resection. Notes on this clone: Its antigen has not been determined. Base quality data are lacking; no much larger clone is found one base away.

The sample taken for sequencing was tumor-infiltrating cells from bladder cancer. The chain is assembled from TRBV11-2 and TRBJ2-7, with TRBD2 tentatively as D gene (6 bases match). This receptor was identified in a human donor with a benign inflammatory bladder lesion. This receptor carries the CDR3 CASSVSRGFYYEQYF. The DNA reads as follows: TGTGCCAGCAGTGTATCCCGGGGGTTTTACTACGAGCAGTACTTC.